The next 8 T cell receptor beta chains were all read from a single sample in a study of neurological immune-mediated disorders. Time point defined: longitudinal time-point 2. TCRdb processed the 5' RACE reads anew with MiXCR; each CDR3 protein has one entry. The data hold 81,000 or so distinct CDR3 sequences, with approximately 13% observed a single time. Sequenced: PBMCs. Receptors originate from a female donor with HTLV-1-associated myelopathy (HAM/TSP).

Ten or more counts support this clonotype. V and J are TRBV5-1 and TRBJ2-2, with D uncertain. The CDR3 spans 14 residues. Trimming stripped 4 bases from V and 2 bases from J, with 9 bases between. Germline V gene sequence: CDR1 SGHRS, CDR2 YFSETQ. The CDR3 sequence: CASSTPPNTGELFF. CDR3 nucleotide sequence: TGCGCCAGCAGCACTCCCCCAAACACCGGGGAGCTGTTTTTT.

This clonotype was counted only a few times. The gene calls are TRBV18 and TRBJ2-7, with D unclear. Trimming shortened V by 2 bases and J by 5 bases, and 10 bases separated the two germline ends. Germline CDR1 is KGHSH and CDR2 is LQKENI. There are 13 residues in the CDR3. The CDR3: CASSPFEGNEQYF. The CDR3 DNA follows: TGTGCCAGCTCACCATTTGAAGGGAACGAGCAGTACTTC.

This clonotype was observed at least ten times. The chain employs TRBV6-5 and TRBJ2-1; 10 bases are a match to TRBD2. CDR3 size: 18 residues. Trimming took 2 bases from V and 10 from J; bases not matched to a gene: 17. Germline V gene data show CDR1 as MNHEY and CDR2 as SVGAGI. The CDR3 reads CASSYLPPSGGAAWEQFF. The CDR3 DNA reads TGTGCCAGCAGTTACCTCCCCCCTAGCGGGGGAGCTGCATGGGAGCAGTTCTTC.

This clonotype has ten or more counts. The chain couples TRBV3-1 to TRBJ1-1; possible D gene TRBD1, 5 bases. This CDR3 spans 14 amino acids. The germline gives CDR1 LGHDT, CDR2 YNNKEL (reference sequence). Trimming removed 4 bases from V and 1 base from J, with 10 bases in between. The CDR3 reads CASSRGVWNTEAFF. The CDR3 coding sequence is TGTGCCAGCAGCCGAGGGGTGTGGAACACTGAAGCTTTCTTT.

This clonotype was picked up many times. The V gene is TRBV28, the J gene TRBJ1-1; D is undetermined. The CDR3 contains 17 residues. V was cut by 4 bases and J by 8 bases, with 26 bases left in between. CDR1 is MDHEN, CDR2 SYDVKM, per germline. This CDR3 is CASSSPYDADRRGEAFF. In DNA, the CDR3 is TGTGCCAGCAGTTCCCCCTACGACGCAGACCGAAGAGGCGAAGCTTTCTTT.

In its sample, this clonotype was seen many times. This chain uses TRBV5-1 with TRBJ1-5; weak D call: TRBD1 (6 bases). Trimming took off 2 bases at V and 5 bases at J, with 14 bases between the two ends. Germline V lookup: CDR1 SGHRS, CDR2 YFSETQ. CDR3 length: 15 amino acids. The CDR3 region is CASSLLPGAYQPQHF. CDR3 nucleotides: TGCGCCAGCAGCTTATTACCAGGGGCCTATCAGCCCCAGCATTTT.

To note about this clonotype: A much larger clone sits a single nucleotide away, making a read error possible. The V call is TRBV18, the J call TRBJ2-3; no clear D. CDR1 and CDR2 (germline): KGHSH, LQKENI. This CDR3 has 15 residues. CDR3 bases: TGTGCCAGCTCCCCCCTCGGCGACGACACATATACGCAGTATTTT. Protein product: CASSPLGDDTYTQYF.

This clonotype has only one observation. A much more abundant neighbour one base away suggests this may be a read error. The chain has TRBV3-1 and TRBJ1-1, with D maybe TRBD1 (5 bases). This CDR3 has 15 amino acids. CDR1 and CDR2 (germline): LGHDT, YNNKEL (reference sequence). Trimming took off 6 bases at V and 0 bases at J, with 14 bases between the two ends. The CDR3 DNA reads TGTGCCAGCAGTCCTGGGGCAGTGTTGAACACTGAAGCTTTCTTT. Encoded protein: CASSPGAVLNTEAFF.